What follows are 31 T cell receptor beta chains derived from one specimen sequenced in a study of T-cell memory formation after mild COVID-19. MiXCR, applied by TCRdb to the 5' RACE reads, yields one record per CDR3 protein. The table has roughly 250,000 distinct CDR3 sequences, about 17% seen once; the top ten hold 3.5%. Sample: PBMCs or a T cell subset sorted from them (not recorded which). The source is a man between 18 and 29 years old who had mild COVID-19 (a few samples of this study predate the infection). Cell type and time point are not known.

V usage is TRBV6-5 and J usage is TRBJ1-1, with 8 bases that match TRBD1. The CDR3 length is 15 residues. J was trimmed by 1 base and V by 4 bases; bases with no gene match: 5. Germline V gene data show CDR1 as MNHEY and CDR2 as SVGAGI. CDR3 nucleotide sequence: TGTGCCAGCAGTTCAGGGGGCGCGGGGAACACTGAAGCTTTCTTT. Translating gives CASSSGGAGNTEAFF.

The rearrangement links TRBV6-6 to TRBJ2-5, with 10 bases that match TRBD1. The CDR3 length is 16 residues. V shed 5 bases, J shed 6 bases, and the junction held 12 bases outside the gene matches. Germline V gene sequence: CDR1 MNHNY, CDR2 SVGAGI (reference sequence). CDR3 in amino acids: CASSSGGQGERKTQYF. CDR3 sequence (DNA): TGTGCCAGCAGTAGCGGAGGACAGGGGGAGAGGAAGACCCAGTACTTC.

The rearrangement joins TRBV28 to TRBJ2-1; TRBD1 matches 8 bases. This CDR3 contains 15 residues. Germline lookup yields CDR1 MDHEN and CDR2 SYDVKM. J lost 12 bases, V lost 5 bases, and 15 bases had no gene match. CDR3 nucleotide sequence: TGTGCCAGCAGTCTAGGACAGGGCTCAGGGTTTGGGCAGTTCTTC. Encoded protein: CASSLGQGSGFGQFF.

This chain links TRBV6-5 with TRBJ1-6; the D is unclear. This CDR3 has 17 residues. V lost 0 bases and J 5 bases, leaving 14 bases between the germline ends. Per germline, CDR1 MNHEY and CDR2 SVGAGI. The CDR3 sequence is CASSYSPASRHNSPLHF. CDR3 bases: TGTGCCAGCAGTTACTCGCCGGCCAGCCGACATAATTCACCCCTCCACTTT.

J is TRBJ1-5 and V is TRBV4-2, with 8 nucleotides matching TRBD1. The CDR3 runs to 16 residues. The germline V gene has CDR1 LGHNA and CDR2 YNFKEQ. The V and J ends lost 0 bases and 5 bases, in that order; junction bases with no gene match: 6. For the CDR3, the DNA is TGTGCCAGCAGCCAAGACTACAGGGGGGCGGATCAGCCCCAGCATTTT. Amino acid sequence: CASSQDYRGADQPQHF.

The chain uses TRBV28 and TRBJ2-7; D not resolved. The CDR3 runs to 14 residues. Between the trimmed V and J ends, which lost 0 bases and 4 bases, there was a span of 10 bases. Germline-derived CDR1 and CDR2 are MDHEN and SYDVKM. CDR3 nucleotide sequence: TGTGCCAGCAGTTTATGGGGTTTCCGTTACGAGCAGTACTTC. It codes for CASSLWGFRYEQYF.

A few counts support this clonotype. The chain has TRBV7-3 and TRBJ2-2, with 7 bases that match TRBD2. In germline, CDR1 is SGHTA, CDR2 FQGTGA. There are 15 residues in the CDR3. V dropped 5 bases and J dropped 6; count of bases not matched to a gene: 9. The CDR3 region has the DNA TGTGCCAGCAGCACCTCCCCGACTAGCTCCGGGGAGCTGTTTTTT. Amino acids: CASSTSPTSSGELFF.

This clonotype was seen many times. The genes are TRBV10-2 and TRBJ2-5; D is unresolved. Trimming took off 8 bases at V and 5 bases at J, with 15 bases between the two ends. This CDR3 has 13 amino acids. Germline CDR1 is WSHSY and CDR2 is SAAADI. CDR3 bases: TGCGCCAGCTCGGTTTCAGGCCGGGAGACCCAGTACTTC. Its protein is CASSVSGRETQYF.

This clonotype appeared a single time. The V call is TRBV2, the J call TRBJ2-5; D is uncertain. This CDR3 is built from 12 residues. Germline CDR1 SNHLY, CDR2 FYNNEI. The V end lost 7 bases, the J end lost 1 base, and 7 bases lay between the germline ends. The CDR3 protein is CASNRVQETQYF. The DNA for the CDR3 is TGTGCCAGCAACCGCGTCCAAGAGACCCAGTACTTC. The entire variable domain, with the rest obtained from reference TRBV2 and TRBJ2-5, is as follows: EPEVTQTPSHQVTQMGQEVILRCVPISNHLYFYWYRQILGQKVEFLVSFYNNEISEKSEIFDDQFSVERPDGSNFTLKIRSTKLEDSAMYFCASNRVQETQYFGPGTRLLVL.

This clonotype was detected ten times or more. CDR3: CASTQSLTGGGYTF. CDR3 bases: TGTGCCAGCACCCAATCCCTCACAGGGGGTGGCTACACCTTC. The rearrangement uses TRBV6-5 and TRBJ1-2; 8 bases line up with TRBD1. Germline loops: CDR1 MNHEY, CDR2 SVGAGI. V gave up 7 bases and J gave up 7 bases; unmatched junction bases: 11. The CDR3 covers 14 residues.

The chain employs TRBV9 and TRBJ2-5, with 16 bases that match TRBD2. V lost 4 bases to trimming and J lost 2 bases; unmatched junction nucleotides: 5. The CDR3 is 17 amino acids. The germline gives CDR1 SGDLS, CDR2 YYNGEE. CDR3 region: CASSRGLAGGMQETQYF. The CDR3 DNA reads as TGTGCCAGCAGCAGGGGACTAGCGGGGGGGATGCAAGAGACCCAGTACTTC.

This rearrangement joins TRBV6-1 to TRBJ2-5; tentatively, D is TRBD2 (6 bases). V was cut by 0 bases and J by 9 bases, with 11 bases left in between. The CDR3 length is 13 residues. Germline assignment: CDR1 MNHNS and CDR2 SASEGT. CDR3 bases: TGTGCCAGCAGTGAAGCGCCTAGGGAGGCCCAGTACTTC. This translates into CASSEAPREAQYF.

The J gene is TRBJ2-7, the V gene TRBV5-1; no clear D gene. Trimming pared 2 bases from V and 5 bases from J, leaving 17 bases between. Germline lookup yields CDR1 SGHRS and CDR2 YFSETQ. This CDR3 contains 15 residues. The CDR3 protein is CASSFHELVGNEQYF. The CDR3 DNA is TGCGCCAGCAGCTTTCATGAACTTGTGGGGAACGAGCAGTACTTC.

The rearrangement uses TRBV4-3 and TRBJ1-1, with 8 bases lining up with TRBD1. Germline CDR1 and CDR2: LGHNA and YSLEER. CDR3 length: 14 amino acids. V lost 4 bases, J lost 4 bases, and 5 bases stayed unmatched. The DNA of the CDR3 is TGCGCCAGCAGCCGAGTACAGGGGGGCACTGAAGCTTTCTTT. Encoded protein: CASSRVQGGTEAFF.

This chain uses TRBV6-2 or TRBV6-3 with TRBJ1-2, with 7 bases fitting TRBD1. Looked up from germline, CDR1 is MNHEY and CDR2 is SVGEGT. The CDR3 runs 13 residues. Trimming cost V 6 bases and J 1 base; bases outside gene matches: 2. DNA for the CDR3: TGTGCCAGCAGAGGGACAGTTAACTATGGCTACACCTTC. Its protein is CASRGTVNYGYTF.

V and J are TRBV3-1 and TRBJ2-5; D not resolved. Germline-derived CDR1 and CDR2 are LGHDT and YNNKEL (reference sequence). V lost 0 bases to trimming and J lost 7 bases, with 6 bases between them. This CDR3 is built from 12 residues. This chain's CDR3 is CASSQDWGTQYF. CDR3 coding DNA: TGTGCCAGCAGCCAAGATTGGGGGACCCAGTACTTC.

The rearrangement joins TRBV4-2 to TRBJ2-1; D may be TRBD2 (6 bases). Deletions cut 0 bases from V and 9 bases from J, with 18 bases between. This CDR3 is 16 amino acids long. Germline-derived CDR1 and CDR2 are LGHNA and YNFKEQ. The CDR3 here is CASSQESRTTAGEQFF. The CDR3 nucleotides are TGTGCCAGCAGCCAAGAGAGTAGGACGACAGCGGGTGAGCAGTTCTTC.

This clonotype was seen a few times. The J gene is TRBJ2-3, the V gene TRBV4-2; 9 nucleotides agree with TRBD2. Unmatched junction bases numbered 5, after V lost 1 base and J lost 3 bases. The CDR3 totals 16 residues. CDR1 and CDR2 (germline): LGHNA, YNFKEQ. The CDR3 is CASSQAASGVTDTQYF. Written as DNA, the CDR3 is TGTGCCAGCAGCCAAGCCGCTAGCGGGGTAACAGATACGCAGTATTTT.

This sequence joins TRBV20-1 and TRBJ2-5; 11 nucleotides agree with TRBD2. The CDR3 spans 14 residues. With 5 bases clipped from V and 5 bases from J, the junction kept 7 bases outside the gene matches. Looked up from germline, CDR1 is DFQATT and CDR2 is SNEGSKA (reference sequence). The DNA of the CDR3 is TGCAGTGCTCCCATAATAGCGGGGGGGGAGACCCAGTACTTC. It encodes CSAPIIAGGETQYF.

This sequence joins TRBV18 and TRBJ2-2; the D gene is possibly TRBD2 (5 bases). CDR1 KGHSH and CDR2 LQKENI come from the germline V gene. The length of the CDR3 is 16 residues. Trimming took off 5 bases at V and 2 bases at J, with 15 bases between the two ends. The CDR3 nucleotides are TGTGCCAGCTCATATTACGGAGGCGGTAACACCGGGGAGCTGTTTTTT. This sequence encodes CASSYYGGGNTGELFF.

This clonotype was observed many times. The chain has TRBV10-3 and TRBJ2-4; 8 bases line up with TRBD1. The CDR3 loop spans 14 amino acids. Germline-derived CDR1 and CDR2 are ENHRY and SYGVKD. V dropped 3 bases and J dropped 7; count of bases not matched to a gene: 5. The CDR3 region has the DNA TGTGCCATCAGTGATAACAGGGGGTCCAACATTCAGTACTTC. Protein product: CAISDNRGSNIQYF.

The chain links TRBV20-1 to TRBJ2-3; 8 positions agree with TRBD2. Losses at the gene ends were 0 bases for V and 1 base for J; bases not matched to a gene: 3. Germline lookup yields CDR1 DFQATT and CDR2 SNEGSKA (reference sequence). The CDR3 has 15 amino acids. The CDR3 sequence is CSARDSSGGTDTQYF. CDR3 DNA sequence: TGCAGTGCTAGAGATAGTAGCGGGGGCACAGATACGCAGTATTTT.

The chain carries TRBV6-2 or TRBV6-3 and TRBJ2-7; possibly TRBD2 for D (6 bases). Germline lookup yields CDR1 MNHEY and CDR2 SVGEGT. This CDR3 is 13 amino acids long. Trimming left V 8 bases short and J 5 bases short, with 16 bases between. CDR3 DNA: TGTGCCAGCGGAACCCCGGGGGTTCACGAGCAGTACGTC. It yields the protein CASGTPGVHEQYV.

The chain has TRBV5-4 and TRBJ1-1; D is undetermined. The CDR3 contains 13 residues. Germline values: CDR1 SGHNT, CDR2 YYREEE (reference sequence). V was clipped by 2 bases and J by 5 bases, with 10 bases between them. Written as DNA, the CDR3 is TGTGCCAGCAGCTTTGACGGGTTGACTGAAGCTTTCTTT. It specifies CASSFDGLTEAFF.

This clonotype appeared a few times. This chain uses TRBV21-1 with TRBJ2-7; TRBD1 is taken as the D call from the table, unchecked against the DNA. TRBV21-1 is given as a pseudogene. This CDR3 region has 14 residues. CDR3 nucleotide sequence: TGTGCCAGCAGCAAGAGGGACAGGTCCTACGAGCAGTACTTC. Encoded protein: CASSKRDRSYEQYF.

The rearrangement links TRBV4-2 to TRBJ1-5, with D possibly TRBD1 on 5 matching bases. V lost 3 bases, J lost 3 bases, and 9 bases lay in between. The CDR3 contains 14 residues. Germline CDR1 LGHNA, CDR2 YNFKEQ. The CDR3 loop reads CASSQGPSNQPQHF. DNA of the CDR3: TGTGCCAGCAGCCAGGGACCGTCCAATCAGCCCCAGCATTTT.

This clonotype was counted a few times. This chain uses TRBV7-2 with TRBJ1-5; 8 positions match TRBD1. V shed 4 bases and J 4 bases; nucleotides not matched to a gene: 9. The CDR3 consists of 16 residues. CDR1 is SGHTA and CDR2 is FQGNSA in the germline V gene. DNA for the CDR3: TGTGCCAGCAGCTCCTGGGACAGGCCGTTTAATCAGCCCCAGCATTTT. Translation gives CASSSWDRPFNQPQHF.

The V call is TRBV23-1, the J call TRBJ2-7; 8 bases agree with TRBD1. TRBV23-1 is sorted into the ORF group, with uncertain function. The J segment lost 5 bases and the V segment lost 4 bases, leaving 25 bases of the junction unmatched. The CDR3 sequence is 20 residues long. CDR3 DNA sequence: TGCGCCAGCAGTCGCCCCAGGGGGCGGAAGTTCCATGGCCGGGCTAACGAGCAGTACGTC. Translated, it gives CASSRPRGRKFHGRANEQYV.

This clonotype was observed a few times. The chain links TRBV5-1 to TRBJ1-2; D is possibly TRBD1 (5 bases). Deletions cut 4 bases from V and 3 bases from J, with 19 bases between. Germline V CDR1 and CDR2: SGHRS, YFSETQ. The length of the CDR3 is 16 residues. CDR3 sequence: CASSLFGGDLDYGYTF. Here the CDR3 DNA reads TGCGCCAGCAGCCTGTTCGGGGGGGATCTAGACTATGGCTACACCTTC.

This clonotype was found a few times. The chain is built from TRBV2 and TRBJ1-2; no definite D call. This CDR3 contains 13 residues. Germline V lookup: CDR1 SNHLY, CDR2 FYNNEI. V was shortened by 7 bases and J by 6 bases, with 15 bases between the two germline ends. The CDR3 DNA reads TGTGCCAGCACCGACGTGGGCAATGATGGCTACACCTTC. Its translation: CASTDVGNDGYTF.

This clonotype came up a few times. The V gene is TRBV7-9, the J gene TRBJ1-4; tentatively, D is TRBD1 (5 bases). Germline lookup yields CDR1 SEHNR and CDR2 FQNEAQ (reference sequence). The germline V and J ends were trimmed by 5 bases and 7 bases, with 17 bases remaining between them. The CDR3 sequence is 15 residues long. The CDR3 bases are TGTGCCAGCAGCCCGAGGGGCAGGGTCAGTGAAAAACTGTTTTTT. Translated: CASSPRGRVSEKLFF.